This T cell receptor (beta chain) is from a study of cytomegalovirus exposure and HLA in healthy donors. These donors were members of the approximately 110-subject validation cohort, a group separate from the approximately 680-subject first cohort. Findings of the study overall: A few chains tied to CMV proved CMV antigen-specific in vitro.

About this clone itself: The antigen remains undetermined.

Some clones are missing from TCRdb's copy, which holds only in-frame ones; the method was immunoSEQ multiplex PCR. Of 95,000 to 150,000 clones in the sample, 89% are singletons; the top ten hold around 1.2%. Sequenced input: PBMCs. The sequence derives from a woman aged 18 to 35 in good health and CMV-seronegative.

CDR3 nucleotide sequence: TGTGCCAGCAGCTTCAACAGGTACCAAGAGACCCAGTACTTC. Translation gives CASSFNRYQETQYF. The chain links TRBV7-9 to TRBJ2-5, with D possibly being TRBD1 (5 bases). Germline V CDR1 and CDR2: SEHNR, FQNEAQ (reference sequence). V was clipped by 3 bases and J by 0 bases, with 8 bases between them. The CDR3 is 14 amino acids.